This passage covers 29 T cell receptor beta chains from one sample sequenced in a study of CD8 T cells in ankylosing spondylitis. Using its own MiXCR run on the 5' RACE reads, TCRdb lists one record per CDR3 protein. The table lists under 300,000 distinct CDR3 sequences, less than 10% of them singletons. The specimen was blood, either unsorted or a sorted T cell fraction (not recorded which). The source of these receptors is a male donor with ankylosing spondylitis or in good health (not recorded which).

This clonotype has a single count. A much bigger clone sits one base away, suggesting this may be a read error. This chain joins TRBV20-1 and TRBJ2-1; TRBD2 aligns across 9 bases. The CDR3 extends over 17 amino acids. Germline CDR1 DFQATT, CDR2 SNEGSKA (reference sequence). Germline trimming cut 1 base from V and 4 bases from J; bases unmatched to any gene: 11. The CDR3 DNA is TGCAGTGCTAGAGGCTTTCCGCGACTAGCGGCTTACAATGAGCAGTTCTTC. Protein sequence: CSARGFPRLAAYNEQFF.

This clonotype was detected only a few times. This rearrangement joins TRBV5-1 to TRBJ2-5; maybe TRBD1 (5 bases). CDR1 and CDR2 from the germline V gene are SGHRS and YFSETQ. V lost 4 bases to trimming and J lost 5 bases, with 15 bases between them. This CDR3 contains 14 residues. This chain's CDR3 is CASSPDNIGETQYF. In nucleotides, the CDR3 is TGCGCCAGCAGCCCGGACAACATAGGGGAGACCCAGTACTTC.

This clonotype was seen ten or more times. In DNA form, the CDR3 reads TGTGCCAGCAGCTCCGACAACGCTCCGAAAGCTTTCTTT. This codes for CASSSDNAPKAFF. The chain combines TRBV6-2 or TRBV6-3 with TRBJ1-1; D is uncertain. V lost 6 bases to trimming and J lost 9 bases, with 17 bases between them. Germline assignment: CDR1 MNHEY and CDR2 SVGEGT. The CDR3 totals 13 residues.

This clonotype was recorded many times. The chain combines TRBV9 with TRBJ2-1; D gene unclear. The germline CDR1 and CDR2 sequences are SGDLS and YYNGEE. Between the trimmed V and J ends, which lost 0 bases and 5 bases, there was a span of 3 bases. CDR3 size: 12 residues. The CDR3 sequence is CASSVVHNEQFF. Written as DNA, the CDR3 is TGTGCCAGCAGCGTAGTGCACAATGAGCAGTTCTTC.

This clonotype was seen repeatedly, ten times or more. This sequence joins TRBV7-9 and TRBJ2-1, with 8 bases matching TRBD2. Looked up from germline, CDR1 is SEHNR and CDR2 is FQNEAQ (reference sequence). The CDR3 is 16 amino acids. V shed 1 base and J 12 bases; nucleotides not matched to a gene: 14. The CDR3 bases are TGTGCCAGCAGCTTAGGAGTGGGACTAGTATCCCCTCCGCAGTTCTTC. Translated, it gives CASSLGVGLVSPPQFF.

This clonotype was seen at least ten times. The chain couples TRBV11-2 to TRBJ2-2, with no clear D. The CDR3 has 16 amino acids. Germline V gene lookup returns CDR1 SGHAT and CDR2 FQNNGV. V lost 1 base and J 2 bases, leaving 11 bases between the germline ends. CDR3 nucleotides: TGTGCCAGCAGCTTAGGTCTTTGGGCAAACACCGGGGAGCTGTTTTTT. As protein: CASSLGLWANTGELFF.

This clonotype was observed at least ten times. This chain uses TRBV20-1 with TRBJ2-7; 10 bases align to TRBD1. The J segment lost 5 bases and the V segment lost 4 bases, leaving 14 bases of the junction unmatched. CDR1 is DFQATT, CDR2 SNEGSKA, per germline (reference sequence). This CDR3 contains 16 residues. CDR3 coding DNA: TGCAGTGCTAACGACGGACCGGGACAGGGGAGGCACGAGCAGTACTTC. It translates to CSANDGPGQGRHEQYF.

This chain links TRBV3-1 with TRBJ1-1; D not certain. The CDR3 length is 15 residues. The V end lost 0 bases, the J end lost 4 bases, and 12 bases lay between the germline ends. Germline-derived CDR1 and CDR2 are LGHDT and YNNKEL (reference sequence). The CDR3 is CASSQDRPPGTEAFF. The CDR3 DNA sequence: TGTGCCAGCAGCCAAGATCGGCCCCCGGGCACTGAAGCTTTCTTT.

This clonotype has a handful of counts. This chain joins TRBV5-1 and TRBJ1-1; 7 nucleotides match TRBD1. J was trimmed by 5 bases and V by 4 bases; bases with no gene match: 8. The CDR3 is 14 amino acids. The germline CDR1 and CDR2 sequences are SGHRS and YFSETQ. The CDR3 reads CASSDQGGATEAFF. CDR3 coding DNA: TGCGCCAGCAGCGACCAGGGGGGGGCTACTGAAGCTTTCTTT. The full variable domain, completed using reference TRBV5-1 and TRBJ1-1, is KAGVTQTPRYLIKTRGQQVTLSCSPISGHRSVSWYQQTPGQGLQFLFEYFSETQRNKGNFPGRFSGRQFSNSRSEMNVSTLELGDSALYLCASSDQGGATEAFFGQGTRLTVV.

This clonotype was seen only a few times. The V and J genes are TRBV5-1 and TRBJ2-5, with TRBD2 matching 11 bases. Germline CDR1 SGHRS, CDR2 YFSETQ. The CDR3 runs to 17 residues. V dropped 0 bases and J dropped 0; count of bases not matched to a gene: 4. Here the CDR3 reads CASSLGPLAGDQETQYF. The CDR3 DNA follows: TGCGCCAGCAGCTTGGGCCCACTAGCGGGAGACCAAGAGACCCAGTACTTC.

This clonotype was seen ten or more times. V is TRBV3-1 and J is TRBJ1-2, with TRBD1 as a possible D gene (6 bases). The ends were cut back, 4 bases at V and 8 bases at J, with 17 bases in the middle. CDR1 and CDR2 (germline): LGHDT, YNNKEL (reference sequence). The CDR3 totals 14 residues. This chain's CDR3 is CASSPEQGRGGYTF. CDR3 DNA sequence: TGTGCCAGCAGCCCGGAACAGGGAAGAGGCGGCTACACCTTC.

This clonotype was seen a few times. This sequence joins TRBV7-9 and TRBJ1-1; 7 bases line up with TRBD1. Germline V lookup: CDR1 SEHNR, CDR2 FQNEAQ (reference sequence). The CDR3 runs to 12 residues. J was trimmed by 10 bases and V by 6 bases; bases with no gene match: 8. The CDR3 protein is CASSYDRVGAFF. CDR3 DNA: TGTGCCAGCAGTTACGACAGGGTGGGAGCTTTCTTT.

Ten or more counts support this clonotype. The CDR3 DNA sequence: TGTGCCAGCAGCTTACGGAGGGCCACCGGGGAGCTGTTTTTT. This encodes CASSLRRATGELFF. The gene calls are TRBV11-2 and TRBJ2-2, with D maybe TRBD2 (6 bases). Germline V gene lookup returns CDR1 SGHAT and CDR2 FQNNGV. The CDR3 loop spans 14 amino acids. Deletions cut 2 bases from V and 4 bases from J, with 8 bases between.

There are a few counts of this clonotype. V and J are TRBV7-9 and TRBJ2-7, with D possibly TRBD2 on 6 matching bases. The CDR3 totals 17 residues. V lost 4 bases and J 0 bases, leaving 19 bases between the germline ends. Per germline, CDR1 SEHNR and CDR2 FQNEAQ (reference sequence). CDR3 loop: CASSSTSSGSGSYEQYF. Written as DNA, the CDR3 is TGTGCCAGCAGCTCAACCTCAAGCGGGTCAGGCTCCTACGAGCAGTACTTC.

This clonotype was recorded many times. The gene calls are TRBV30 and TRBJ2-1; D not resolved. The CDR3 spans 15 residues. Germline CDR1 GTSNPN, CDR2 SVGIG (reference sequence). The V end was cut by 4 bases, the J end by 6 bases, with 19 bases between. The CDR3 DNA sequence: TGTGCCTGGAATGACGTGCGCCCCTTTAGCAATGAGCAGTTCTTC. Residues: CAWNDVRPFSNEQFF.

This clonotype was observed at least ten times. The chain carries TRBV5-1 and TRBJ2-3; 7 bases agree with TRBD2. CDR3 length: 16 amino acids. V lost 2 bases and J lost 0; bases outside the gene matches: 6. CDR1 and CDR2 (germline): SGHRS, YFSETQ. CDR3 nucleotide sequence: TGCGCCAGCAGCTTAGTGGCGGGAGCCAGCACAGATACGCAGTATTTT. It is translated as CASSLVAGASTDTQYF.

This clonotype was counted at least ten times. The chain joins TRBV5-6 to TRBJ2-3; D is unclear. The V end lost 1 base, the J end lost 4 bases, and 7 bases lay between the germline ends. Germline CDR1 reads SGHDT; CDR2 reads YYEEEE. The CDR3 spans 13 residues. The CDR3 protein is CASSLIGADTQYF. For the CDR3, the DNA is TGTGCCAGCAGCTTGATCGGTGCAGATACGCAGTATTTT.

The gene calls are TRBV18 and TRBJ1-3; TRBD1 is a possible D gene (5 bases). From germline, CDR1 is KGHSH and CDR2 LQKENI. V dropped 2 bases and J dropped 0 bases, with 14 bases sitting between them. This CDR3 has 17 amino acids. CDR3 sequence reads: CASSPTGPLSSGNTIYF. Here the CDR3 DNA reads TGTGCCAGCTCACCAACGGGACCGCTCAGCTCTGGAAACACCATATATTTT.

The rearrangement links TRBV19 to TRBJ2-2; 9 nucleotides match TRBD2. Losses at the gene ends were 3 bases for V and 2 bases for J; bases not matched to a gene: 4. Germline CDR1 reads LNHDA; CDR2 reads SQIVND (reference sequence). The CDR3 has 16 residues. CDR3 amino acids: CASSMRAGGNTGELFF. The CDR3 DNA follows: TGTGCCAGTAGTATGAGAGCGGGGGGAAACACCGGGGAGCTGTTTTTT.

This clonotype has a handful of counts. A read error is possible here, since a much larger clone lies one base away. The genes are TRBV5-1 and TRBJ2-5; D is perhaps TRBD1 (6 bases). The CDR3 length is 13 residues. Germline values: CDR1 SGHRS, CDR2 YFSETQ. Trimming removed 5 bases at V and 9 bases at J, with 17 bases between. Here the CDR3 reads CASSQTGWESQYF. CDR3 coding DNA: TGCGCCAGCAGTCAAACAGGGTGGGAGTCCCAGTACTTC. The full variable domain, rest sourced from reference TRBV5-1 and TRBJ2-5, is KAGVTQTPRYLIKTRGQQVTLSCSPISGHRSVSWYQQTPGQGLQFLFEYFSETQRNKGNFPGRFSGRQFSNSRSEMNVSTLELGDSALYLCASSQTGWESQYFGPGTRLLVL.

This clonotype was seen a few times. The CDR3 is CASSEMGSSYEQYF. The CDR3 nucleotides are TGTGCCAGCAGTGAAATGGGGAGCTCCTACGAGCAGTACTTC. The chain carries TRBV6-1 and TRBJ2-7, with a possible D match to TRBD2 (5 bases). In germline, CDR1 is MNHNS, CDR2 SASEGT. The CDR3 sequence is 14 residues long. The germline V and J ends were trimmed by 2 bases and 0 bases, with 8 bases remaining between them.

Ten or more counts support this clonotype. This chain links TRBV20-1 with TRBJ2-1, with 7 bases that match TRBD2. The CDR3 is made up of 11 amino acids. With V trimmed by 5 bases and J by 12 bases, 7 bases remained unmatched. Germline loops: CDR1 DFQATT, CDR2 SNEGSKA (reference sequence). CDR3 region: CSALGTGGQFF. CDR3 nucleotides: TGCAGTGCTCTGGGTACGGGGGGGCAGTTCTTC.

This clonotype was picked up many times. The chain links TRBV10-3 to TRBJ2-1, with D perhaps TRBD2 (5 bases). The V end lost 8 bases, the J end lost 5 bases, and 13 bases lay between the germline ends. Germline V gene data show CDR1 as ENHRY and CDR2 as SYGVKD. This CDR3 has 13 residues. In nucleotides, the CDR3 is TGTGCCATCCTAGCCCACTACCACAATGAGCAGTTCTTC. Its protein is CAILAHYHNEQFF.

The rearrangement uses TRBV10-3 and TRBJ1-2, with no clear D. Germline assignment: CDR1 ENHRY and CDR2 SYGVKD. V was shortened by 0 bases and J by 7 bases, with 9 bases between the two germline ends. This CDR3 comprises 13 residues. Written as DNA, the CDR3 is TGTGCCATCAGTGAGTCGGGGAATGGTGGCTACACCTTC. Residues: CAISESGNGGYTF.

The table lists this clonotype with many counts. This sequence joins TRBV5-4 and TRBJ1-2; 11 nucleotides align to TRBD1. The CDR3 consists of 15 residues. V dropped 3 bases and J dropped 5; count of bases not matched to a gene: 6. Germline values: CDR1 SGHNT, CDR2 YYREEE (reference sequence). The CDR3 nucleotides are TGTGCCAGCAGCTCCCGGGACAGGGGGTTGTATGGCTACACCTTC. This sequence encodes CASSSRDRGLYGYTF. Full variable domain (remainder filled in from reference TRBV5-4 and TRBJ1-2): ETGVTQSPTHLIKTRGQQVTLRCSSQSGHNTVSWYQQALGQGPQFIFQYYREEENGRGNFPPRFSGLQFPNYSSELNVNALELDDSALYLCASSSRDRGLYGYTFGSGTRLTVV.

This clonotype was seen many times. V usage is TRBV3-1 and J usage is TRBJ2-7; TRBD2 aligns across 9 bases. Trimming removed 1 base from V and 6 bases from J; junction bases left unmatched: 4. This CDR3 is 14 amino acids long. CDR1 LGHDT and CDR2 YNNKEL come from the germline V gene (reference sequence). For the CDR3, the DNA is TGTGCCAGCAGCCAAGTTCAGACTAGCGGCGAGCAGTACTTC. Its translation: CASSQVQTSGEQYF.

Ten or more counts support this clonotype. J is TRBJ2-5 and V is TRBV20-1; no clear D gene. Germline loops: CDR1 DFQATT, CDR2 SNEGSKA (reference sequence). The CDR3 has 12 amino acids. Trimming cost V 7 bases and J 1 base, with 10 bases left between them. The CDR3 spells CSVQGLQETQYF. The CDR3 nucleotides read TGCAGTGTCCAAGGGCTCCAAGAGACCCAGTACTTC.

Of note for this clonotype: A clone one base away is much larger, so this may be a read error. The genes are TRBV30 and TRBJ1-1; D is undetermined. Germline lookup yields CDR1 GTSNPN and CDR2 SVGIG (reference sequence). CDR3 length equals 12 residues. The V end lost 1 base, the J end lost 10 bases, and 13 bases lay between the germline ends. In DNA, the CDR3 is TGTGCCTGGAGTGAATCGGCGTGGGGAGCTTTCTTT. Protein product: CAWSESAWGAFF.

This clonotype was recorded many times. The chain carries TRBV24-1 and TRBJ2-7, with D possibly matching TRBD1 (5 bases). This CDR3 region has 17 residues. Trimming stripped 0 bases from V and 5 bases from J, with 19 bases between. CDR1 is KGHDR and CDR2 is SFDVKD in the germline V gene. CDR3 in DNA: TGTGCCACCAGTGATTTGATTACAGGTTGGTTGACGGACGAGCAGTACTTC. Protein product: CATSDLITGWLTDEQYF.